Each of the 26 T cell receptor beta chains below was sequenced from the same sample in a study of kidney transplant recipient with SARS-CoV-2 infection. TCRdb used MiXCR to reprocess the reads, holding one entry per CDR3 protein. Of roughly 250,000 distinct CDR3 sequences in the sample, 29% are singletons; the top ten hold roughly 7%. Material: a blood sample, obtained at baseline and between days 110 and 120 from a kidney transplant recipient. All receptors derive from a male patient between 25 and 39 years old who had COVID-19 and was a kidney transplant recipient. Some of these T cells may belong to the graft donor.

This clonotype was found many times. The chain is built from TRBV7-2 and TRBJ2-7; TRBD1 is a possible D gene (5 bases). Germline values: CDR1 SGHTA, CDR2 FQGNSA. The CDR3 has 13 amino acids. Trimming took 6 bases from V and 2 from J, leaving 11 bases between them. This CDR3 is CASSHGHTYEQYF. The CDR3 DNA reads as TGTGCCAGCAGTCATGGACATACCTACGAGCAGTACTTC.

The sample holds many counts of this clonotype. This chain connects TRBV20-1 to TRBJ2-2; 9 positions match TRBD2. The CDR3 consists of 16 residues. CDR1 and CDR2 from the germline V gene are DFQATT and SNEGSKA (reference sequence). V shed 5 bases and J 6 bases; nucleotides not matched to a gene: 13. The CDR3 sequence is CSAPSASSGESGELFF. The DNA for the CDR3 is TGCAGTGCTCCTAGTGCGTCTAGCGGGGAGTCCGGGGAGCTGTTTTTT.

As for this clonotype: An end of the junction does not agree with germline; a read error may underlie this. The V gene is TRBV20-1, the J gene TRBJ1-5; 9 positions match TRBD1. Germline loops: CDR1 DFQATT, CDR2 SNEGSKA (reference sequence). The CDR3 runs to 14 residues. The CDR3 sequence: CNAEDRGFSQPQHF. DNA of the CDR3: TGCAATGCTGAGGACAGGGGTTTCAGTCAGCCCCAGCATTTT.

This clonotype was seen a single time. This sequence may be a read error, since a much larger clone differs from it by one base. The rearrangement joins TRBV24-1 to TRBJ2-7; the D call may be TRBD1 or TRBD2 (5 bases each). V lost 6 bases, J lost 0 bases, and 11 bases lay in between. The CDR3 runs to 14 residues. CDR1 KGHDR and CDR2 SFDVKD come from the germline V gene. CDR3 sequence reads: CATSPGRPSYEQYF. DNA for the CDR3: TGTGCCACCAGTCCGGGACGGCCCTCCTACGAGCAGTACTTC.

This clonotype was counted only a few times. The V and J genes are TRBV4-3 and TRBJ2-4; maybe TRBD2 (6 bases). Germline V lookup: CDR1 LGHNA, CDR2 YSLEER. CDR3 length equals 13 residues. The V end was cut by 1 base, the J end by 6 bases, with 7 bases between. In nucleotides, the CDR3 is TGCGCCAGCAGCCAAGCGGGAGCAAACATTCAGTACTTC. Protein: CASSQAGANIQYF.

There are many counts of this clonotype. The V and J genes are TRBV27 and TRBJ2-7; a weak D match, TRBD2 (6 bases). The CDR3 is made up of 15 amino acids. The germline CDR1 and CDR2 sequences are MNHEY and SMNVEV (reference sequence). V was trimmed by 0 bases and J by 7 bases, leaving 16 bases between them. The CDR3 sequence is CASSLSGTAWGEQYF. The CDR3 DNA reads TGTGCCAGCAGTTTATCCGGGACTGCCTGGGGGGAGCAGTACTTC.

This clonotype came up many times. This chain links TRBV7-1 with TRBJ1-2; no definite D call. TRBV7-1 is an open reading frame, and its role is uncertain. Between the trimmed V and J ends, which lost 5 bases and 4 bases, there was a span of 23 bases. CDR3 size: 17 residues. The CDR3 sequence is CASSTTTHEGKTYGYTF. In nucleotides, the CDR3 is TGTGCCAGCAGCACCACGACTCACGAGGGAAAGACCTATGGCTACACCTTC.

As concerns this clonotype: Being one base from a much bigger clone, this may be a read error. The chain links TRBV5-1 to TRBJ2-7; D possibly corresponds to TRBD1 (6 bases). CDR1 is SGHRS and CDR2 is YFSETQ in the germline V gene. The CDR3 is 13 residues long. The CDR3 region is CTSSSLQGREQYF. For the CDR3, the DNA is TGCACCAGCAGCTCACTACAGGGTAGAGAGCAGTACTTC.

Ten or more counts support this clonotype. The CDR3 sequence is CASRRKATPRKTYGYTF. CDR3 DNA sequence: TGTGCAAGTCGCAGGAAAGCGACTCCACGAAAGACCTATGGCTACACCTTC. The chain recombines TRBV12-2 with TRBJ1-2. TRBV12-2 is termed a pseudogene. The CDR3 covers 17 residues.

This clonotype was recorded many times. V gene TRBV24-1 combines with J gene TRBJ1-2; D remains unclear. From germline, CDR1 is KGHDR and CDR2 SFDVKD. Trimming stripped 6 bases from V and 4 bases from J, with 23 bases between. This CDR3 comprises 17 residues. CDR3 coding DNA: TGTGCCACCAGTTTGAACCTTAGTACCAGAAAGACCTATGGCTACACCTTC. It translates to CATSLNLSTRKTYGYTF.

This clonotype was observed a few times. The chain joins TRBV25-1 to TRBJ2-7; the match to TRBD1 covers 11 bases. The CDR3 totals 19 residues. The ends lost 8 bases at V and 3 bases at J; junction bases unmatched: 21. CDR1 MGHDK and CDR2 SYGVNS come from the germline V gene. This CDR3 reads CASPNPAGTGGSSGYEQYF. The CDR3 region has the DNA TGTGCCAGCCCAAATCCCGCCGGGACAGGGGGTTCCTCCGGCTACGAGCAGTACTTC.

There are many counts of this clonotype. The rearrangement joins TRBV12-3 or TRBV12-4 to TRBJ1-2; D not resolved. V was shortened by 4 bases and J by 4 bases, with 22 bases between the two germline ends. The CDR3 has 17 amino acids. CDR3 coding DNA: TGTGCCAGCAGTTCCACAATCAGCTTCCGAAAGACCTATGGCTACACCTTC. Its translation is CASSSTISFRKTYGYTF.

This clonotype occurred many times. The V gene is TRBV28, the J gene TRBJ2-7; D unclear. This CDR3 is 11 amino acids long. V gave up 6 bases and J gave up 3 bases, with 6 bases separating them. Per germline, CDR1 MDHEN and CDR2 SYDVKM. In nucleotides, the CDR3 is TGTGCCAGCAGCCTTCACTACGAGCAGTACTTC. Translation gives CASSLHYEQYF.

To note about this clonotype: A much larger clone is a single base away; this may be a read error. The rearrangement links TRBV11-1 to TRBJ2-3; D might be TRBD1 or TRBD2, each matching 5 bases. CDR1 is SGHAT and CDR2 is FQDESV in the germline V gene (reference sequence). This CDR3 region has 16 residues. Trimming pared 1 base from V and 0 bases from J, leaving 11 bases between. The CDR3 is CASSLDGTASTDTQYF. As DNA, the CDR3 is TGTGCCAGCAGCTTAGACGGGACGGCTAGCACAGATACGCAGTATTTT. Full variable domain (outside the CDR3, taken from reference TRBV11-1 and TRBJ2-3): EAEVAQSPRYKITEKSQAVAFWCDPISGHATLYWYRQILGQGPELLVQFQDESVVDDSQLPKDRFSAERLKGVDSTLKIQPAELGDSAMYLCASSLDGTASTDTQYFGPGTRLTVL.

This clonotype was observed at least ten times. This chain connects TRBV7-4 to TRBJ1-2; D ambiguous. Trimming shortened V by 5 bases and J by 4 bases, and 23 bases separated the two germline ends. The CDR3 is 17 amino acids. Germline lookup yields CDR1 SGHVT and CDR2 SQSDAQ. The CDR3 loop reads CASSQVVSARKTYGYTF. In nucleotides, the CDR3 is TGTGCCAGCAGCCAGGTGGTTTCAGCTCGAAAGACCTATGGCTACACCTTC.

At least ten counts were recorded for this clonotype. This chain links TRBV19 with TRBJ1-2, with a possible D match to TRBD1 (5 bases). Per the germline V gene, CDR1 is LNHDA and CDR2 is SQIVND (reference sequence). There are 17 residues in the CDR3. V lost 4 bases and J 4 bases, leaving 22 bases between the germline ends. Here the CDR3 DNA reads TGTGCCAGTAGTACACTTCGGACAAATCGAAAGACCTATGGCTACACCTTC. Amino acid sequence: CASSTLRTNRKTYGYTF. The variable domain in full, completed from reference TRBV19 and TRBJ1-2, reads DGGITQSPKYLFRKEGQNVTLSCEQNLNHDAMYWYRQDPGQGLRLIYYSQIVNDFQKGDIAEGYSVSREKKESFPLTVTSAQKNPTAFYLCASSTLRTNRKTYGYTFGSGTRLTVV.

There are many counts of this clonotype. DNA for the CDR3: TGTGCCAGCAGCTTAGTATCCGCGGGAGAAGGTGACGAGCAGTACTTC. This sequence encodes CASSLVSAGEGDEQYF. The chain employs TRBV7-6 and TRBJ2-7; 7 bases agree with TRBD2. Germline CDR1 is SGHVS and CDR2 is FNYEAQ. V lost 1 base, J lost 5 bases, and 11 bases stayed unmatched. This CDR3 comprises 16 residues.

This clonotype has ten or more counts. V gene TRBV5-1 combines with J gene TRBJ1-3; D gene ambiguous. CDR1 and CDR2 from the germline V gene are SGHRS and YFSETQ. The CDR3 consists of 16 residues. Trimming stripped 5 bases from V and 0 bases from J, with 15 bases between. The CDR3 nucleotides read TGCGCCAGCAGTACTATGGACGGACGCTCTGGAAACACCATATATTTT. It encodes CASSTMDGRSGNTIYF.

This clonotype was observed at least ten times. This chain links TRBV28 with TRBJ2-7; 8 nucleotides line up with TRBD1. The ends lost 3 bases at V and 10 bases at J; junction bases unmatched: 8. CDR1 is MDHEN, CDR2 SYDVKM, per germline. CDR3 length equals 13 residues. The chain's CDR3 is CASSFGTGSRQYF. CDR3 bases: TGTGCCAGCAGTTTCGGGACAGGCTCCCGCCAGTACTTC.

This clonotype appeared many times. The rearrangement links TRBV11-2 to TRBJ1-4, with 7 nucleotides matching TRBD1. The ends lost 4 bases at V and 3 bases at J; junction bases unmatched: 2. CDR3 length: 14 residues. Germline V gene sequence: CDR1 SGHAT, CDR2 FQNNGV. In nucleotides, the CDR3 is TGTGCCAGCAGCTCCGGGACAGCTAATGAAAAACTGTTTTTT. It translates to CASSSGTANEKLFF.

Comment on this clonotype: A much larger clone differs by one base, so this may be a read error. The rearrangement links TRBV7-9 to TRBJ1-4; possibly TRBD1 for D (5 bases). Germline CDR1 is SEHNR and CDR2 is FQNEAQ (reference sequence). The CDR3 extends over 14 amino acids. The CDR3 DNA sequence: TGTGCCAGCAGCTTAGACGGGGCGGGTGAAAAACCGTTTTTT. Translating gives CASSLDGAGEKPFF.

This clonotype has just one count. This may be a read error: a much more frequent sequence differs by one nucleotide. The genes are TRBV5-8 and TRBJ1-2; D is undetermined. The CDR3 length is 16 residues. Trimming took 7 bases from V and 4 from J, leaving 23 bases between them. In germline, CDR1 is SGHTS, CDR2 YDEGEE. In nucleotides, the CDR3 is TGTGCCAGCTGTTGGGATCATCCACGAAAGGCCTATGGCTACACCTTC. Encoded protein: CASCWDHPRKAYGYTF.

On this clonotype itself: A much larger clone sits a single nucleotide away, making a read error possible. CDR3 in DNA: TGTGCCGGCCGTGACTGTCATCCACGAAAGACCTATGGCTACACCTTC. It translates to CAGRDCHPRKTYGYTF. The chain is built from TRBV5-8 and TRBJ1-2; unclear D gene. Germline CDR1 is SGHTS and CDR2 is YDEGEE. V dropped 10 bases and J dropped 4 bases, with 26 bases sitting between them. The CDR3 extends over 16 amino acids.

At least ten counts were recorded for this clonotype. The chain employs TRBV19 and TRBJ1-2, with 7 positions matching TRBD1. The CDR3 totals 16 residues. The V segment lost 5 bases and the J segment 4 bases; nucleotides outside the gene matches: 13. Germline loops: CDR1 LNHDA, CDR2 SQIVND (reference sequence). In DNA form, the CDR3 reads TGTGCCAGTAGTTACGTGACAGGGTTAATGGGCTATGGCTACACCTTC. This translates into CASSYVTGLMGYGYTF.

This clonotype was picked up many times. The rearrangement links TRBV3-1 to TRBJ2-3, with 9 bases identical to TRBD1. Germline lookup yields CDR1 LGHDT and CDR2 YNNKEL (reference sequence). The CDR3 contains 15 residues. V gave up 5 bases and J gave up 4 bases; unmatched junction bases: 7. The CDR3 spells CASSMGQGEADTQYF. The DNA for the CDR3 is TGTGCCAGCAGCATGGGACAGGGCGAGGCAGATACGCAGTATTTT.

A word on this clonotype: A much larger clone is a single base away; this may be a read error. This sequence joins TRBV16 and TRBJ2-7; D not resolved. The end of the DNA is better explained by TRBJ1-2, so the J call may be wrong. This CDR3 has 17 residues. Germline V gene sequence: CDR1 KGHSY, CDR2 FQNENV. The CDR3 DNA sequence: TGTGCCAGCAGCTCCGAGCGGGTCGTTAGAAAGACCTATGGCTACACCTTC. Translated: CASSSERVVRKTYGYTF.